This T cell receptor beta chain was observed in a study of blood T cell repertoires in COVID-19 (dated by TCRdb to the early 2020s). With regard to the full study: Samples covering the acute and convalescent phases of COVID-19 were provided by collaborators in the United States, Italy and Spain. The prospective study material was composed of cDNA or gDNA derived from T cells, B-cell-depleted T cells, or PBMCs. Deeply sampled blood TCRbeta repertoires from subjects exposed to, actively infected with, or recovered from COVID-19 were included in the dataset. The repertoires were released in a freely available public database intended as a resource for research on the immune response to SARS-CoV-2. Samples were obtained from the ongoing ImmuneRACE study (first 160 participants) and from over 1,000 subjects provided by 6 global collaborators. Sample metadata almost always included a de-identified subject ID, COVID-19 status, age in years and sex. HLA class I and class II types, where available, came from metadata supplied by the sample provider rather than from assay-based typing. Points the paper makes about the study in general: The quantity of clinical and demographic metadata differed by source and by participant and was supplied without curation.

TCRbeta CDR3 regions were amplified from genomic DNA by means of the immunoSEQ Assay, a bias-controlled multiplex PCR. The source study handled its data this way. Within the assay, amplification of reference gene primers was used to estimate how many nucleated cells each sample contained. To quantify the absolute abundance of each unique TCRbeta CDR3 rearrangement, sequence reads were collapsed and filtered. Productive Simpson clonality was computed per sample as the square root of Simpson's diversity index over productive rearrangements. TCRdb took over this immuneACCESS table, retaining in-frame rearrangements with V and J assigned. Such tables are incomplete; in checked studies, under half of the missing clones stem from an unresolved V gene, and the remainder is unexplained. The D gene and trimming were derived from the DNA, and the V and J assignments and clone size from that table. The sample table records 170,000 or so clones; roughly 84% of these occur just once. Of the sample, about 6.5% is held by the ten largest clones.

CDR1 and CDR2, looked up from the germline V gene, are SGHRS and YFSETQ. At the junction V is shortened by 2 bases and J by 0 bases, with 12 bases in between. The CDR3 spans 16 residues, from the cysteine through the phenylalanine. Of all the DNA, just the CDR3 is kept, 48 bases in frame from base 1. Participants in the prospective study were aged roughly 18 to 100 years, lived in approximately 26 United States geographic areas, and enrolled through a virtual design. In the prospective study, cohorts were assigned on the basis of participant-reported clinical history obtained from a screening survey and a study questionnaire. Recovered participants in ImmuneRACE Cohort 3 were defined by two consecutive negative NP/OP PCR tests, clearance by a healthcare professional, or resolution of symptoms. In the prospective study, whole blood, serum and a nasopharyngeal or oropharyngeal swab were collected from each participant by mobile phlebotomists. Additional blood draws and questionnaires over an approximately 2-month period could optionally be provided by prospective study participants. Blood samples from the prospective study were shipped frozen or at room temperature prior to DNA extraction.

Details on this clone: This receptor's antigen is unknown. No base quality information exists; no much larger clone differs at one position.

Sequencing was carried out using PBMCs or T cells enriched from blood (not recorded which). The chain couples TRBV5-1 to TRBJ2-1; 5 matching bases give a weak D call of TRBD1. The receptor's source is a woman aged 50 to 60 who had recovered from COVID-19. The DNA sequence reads TGCGCCAGCAGCTTAGGGGTCGAGGCCTCCTACAATGAGCAGTTCTTC. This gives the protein CASSLGVEASYNEQFF. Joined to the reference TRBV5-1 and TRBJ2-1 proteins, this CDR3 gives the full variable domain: KAGVTQTPRYLIKTRGQQVTLSCSPISGHRSVSWYQQTPGQGLQFLFEYFSETQRNKGNFPGRFSGRQFSNSRSEMNVSTLELGDSALYLCASSLGVEASYNEQFFGPGTRLTVL.